This T cell receptor (beta chain) was found in a study of CD8+CD57+ T cells in acquired aplastic anemia. CDR3 size: 11 residues. Germline values: CDR1 SQVTM, CDR2 ANQGSEA. Trimming pared 4 bases from V and 7 bases from J, leaving 10 bases between. Flow cytometry had shown expanded CD8+CD57+ cells in the patients chosen for sequencing. Genomic DNA acted as the template from which TCR beta VDJ combination and CDR3 sequence profiling were carried out. MiXCR was run by TCRdb on the reads, yielding one entry per CDR3 protein. The table shows under 350,000 distinct CDR3 sequences, with roughly 53% occurring only once. The table lists this clonotype with a few counts.

The chain carries TRBV29-1 and TRBJ1-2, with D possibly TRBD1 on 5 matching bases. This TCR came from a human donor with aplastic anemia. Sequenced: sorted CD4+, CD8+, or CD8+CD57+ T cells (not recorded which) from PBMCs. Written as DNA, the CDR3 is TGCAGCGTTGGGCAGGGAGGTGGCTACACCTTC. This sequence encodes CSVGQGGGYTF.